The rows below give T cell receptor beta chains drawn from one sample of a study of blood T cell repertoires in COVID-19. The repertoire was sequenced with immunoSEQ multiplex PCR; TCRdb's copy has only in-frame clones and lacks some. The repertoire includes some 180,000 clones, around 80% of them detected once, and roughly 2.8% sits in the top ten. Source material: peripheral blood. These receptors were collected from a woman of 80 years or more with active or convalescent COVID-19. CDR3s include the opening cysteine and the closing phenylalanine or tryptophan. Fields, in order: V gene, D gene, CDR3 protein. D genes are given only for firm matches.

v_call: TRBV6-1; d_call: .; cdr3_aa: CASSEGTGGAYGYTF
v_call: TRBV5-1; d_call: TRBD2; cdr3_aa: CASSLGLERLGTQYF
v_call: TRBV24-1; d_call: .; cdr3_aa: CATANNLADSSQETQYF
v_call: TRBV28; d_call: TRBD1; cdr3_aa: CASRRYPGGYGYTF
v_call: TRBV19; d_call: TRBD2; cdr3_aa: CASATAGLANNEQFF
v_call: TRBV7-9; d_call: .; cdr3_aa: CASSLAGLERYF
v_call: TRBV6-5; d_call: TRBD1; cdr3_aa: CASSPGGTNEKLFF
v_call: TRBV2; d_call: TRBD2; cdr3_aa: CASSEANPTSGGGRGELFF
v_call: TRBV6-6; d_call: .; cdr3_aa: CASSYQGFAPLHF
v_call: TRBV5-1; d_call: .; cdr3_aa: CASSLLQISYEQYF